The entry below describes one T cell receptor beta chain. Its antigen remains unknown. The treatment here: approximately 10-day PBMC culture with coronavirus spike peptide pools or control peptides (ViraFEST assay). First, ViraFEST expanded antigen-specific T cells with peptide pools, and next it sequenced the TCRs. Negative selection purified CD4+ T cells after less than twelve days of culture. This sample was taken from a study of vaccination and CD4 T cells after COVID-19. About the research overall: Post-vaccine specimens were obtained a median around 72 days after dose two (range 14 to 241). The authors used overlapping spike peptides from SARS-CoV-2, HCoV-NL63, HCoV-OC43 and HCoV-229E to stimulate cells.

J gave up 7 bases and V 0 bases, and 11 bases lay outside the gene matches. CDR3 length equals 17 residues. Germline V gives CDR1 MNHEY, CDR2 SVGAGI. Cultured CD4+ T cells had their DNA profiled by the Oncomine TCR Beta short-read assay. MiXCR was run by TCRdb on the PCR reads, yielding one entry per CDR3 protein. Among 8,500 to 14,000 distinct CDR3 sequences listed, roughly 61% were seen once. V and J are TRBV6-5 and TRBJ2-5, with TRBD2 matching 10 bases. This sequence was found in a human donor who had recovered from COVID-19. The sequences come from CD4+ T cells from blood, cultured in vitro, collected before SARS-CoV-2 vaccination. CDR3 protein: CASSYSASGRAGVTQYF. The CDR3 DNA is TGTGCCAGCAGTTACTCAGCCAGCGGGAGGGCCGGGGTGACCCAGTACTTC.